A selection of T cell receptor beta chains follows, all from one sample in a study of OX40 agonist ivuxolimab in advanced cancers. Sequencing used immunoSEQ multiplex PCR; TCRdb keeps in-frame clones, though not all of them. The repertoire holds approximately 50,000 clones, with roughly nine tenths as singletons. Sequences were derived from CD4+ or CD8+ T cells sorted from blood, sampled in a trial of the OX40 agonist ivuxolimab. The receptors stem from an adult with an advanced solid tumor such as melanoma, head and neck, liver or kidney cancer. Each CDR3 is given with its conserved first and last residue.

cdr3_aa v_call
CASTPSGEMDEQYF TRBV11-2
CASSVGSGSYEQYF TRBV9
CASSPTDLPEAFF TRBV19
CASSGSSASSYNEQFF TRBV11-3
CASSTLGTGTGQPQHF TRBV19
CASSLGLAGEGRETQYF TRBV5-8
CARGQKETQYF TRBV2
CASSLVDSQVNQPQHF TRBV7-2
CASSRDWDQETQYF TRBV14
CASSVGTTQETQYF TRBV9
CASSLTPGLDYEQYF TRBV7-9
CASNTAYSGNTIYF TRBV28
CSVGVPGGNGYTF TRBV29-1
CASSQMRDTQYF TRBV5-4
CASSPTTETGTDTDTQYF TRBV7-2
CAWRPRTSPAGEQYF TRBV30
CASSLGRVQETQYF TRBV5-6
CASRPGGGQWGYGYTF TRBV2
CASSLQPQGAVNIQYF TRBV5-1
CASSLDSSGTTDTQYF TRBV5-1
CASSPRTDQPQHF TRBV6-1
CASSLSFGSREVSGNEQFF TRBV5-4